Presented here are 20 T cell receptor beta chains from one specimen sequenced in a study of blood T cell repertoires in COVID-19. Profiled with immunoSEQ multiplex PCR; TCRdb holds only in-frame clones, not every one. The repertoire holds around 200,000 clones, with about 88% as singletons. The sequenced sample consisted of peripheral blood. These receptors came from a woman of 80 years or more in a cohort sampled during active or convalescent COVID-19.

In its sample, this clone was seen once. This chain connects TRBV18 to TRBJ2-1; 13 bases are shared with TRBD2. CDR1 is KGHSH and CDR2 is LQKENI in the germline V gene. This CDR3 comprises 14 residues. V trimming: 5 bases; J trimming: 10 bases; junction bases outside the gene matches: 5. This CDR3 is CASSTSGGAREQFF. DNA of the CDR3: TGTGCCAGCTCAACTAGCGGGGGGGCGAGGGAGCAGTTCTTC.

The J gene is TRBJ1-1, the V gene TRBV28; D may be TRBD1 (5 bases). V lost 3 bases to trimming and J lost 10 bases, with 12 bases between them. The CDR3 sequence is 12 residues long. Germline V gene sequence: CDR1 MDHEN, CDR2 SYDVKM. The CDR3 here is CASSFSAQGAFF. CDR3 in DNA: TGTGCCAGCAGTTTTTCAGCCCAGGGAGCTTTCTTT.

The V and J genes are TRBV5-1 and TRBJ2-3; 8 bases fit TRBD2. The J segment lost 5 bases and the V segment lost 5 bases, leaving 10 bases of the junction unmatched. The CDR3 has 15 residues. Germline CDR1 is SGHRS and CDR2 is YFSETQ. The CDR3 sequence is CASRGVREGRDTQYF. In DNA, the CDR3 is TGCGCCAGCAGGGGAGTACGGGAGGGCCGAGATACGCAGTATTTT.

The CDR3 spells CASRLRGTTNEKLFF. The CDR3 DNA reads TGTGCCAGCCGCCTCCGAGGGACAACTAATGAAAAACTGTTTTTT. The chain recombines TRBV27 with TRBJ1-4; D remains unclear. This CDR3 has 15 residues. V was trimmed by 8 bases and J by 0 bases, leaving 13 bases between them. The germline gives CDR1 MNHEY, CDR2 SMNVEV (reference sequence).

Comment on this clone: An end of the junction does not agree with germline; a read error may underlie this. The chain couples TRBV5-4 to TRBJ1-2; no clear D. The CDR3 runs to 12 residues. Looked up from germline, CDR1 is SGHNT and CDR2 is YYREEE (reference sequence). The CDR3, as DNA: TGTGCCAGCAGCTTGGGAGTGGGTACGGACTCCTTC. This translates into CASSLGVGTDSF.

CDR3 nucleotide sequence: TGTGCCAGCTCACCATACGACAGGGGATGGACTGAAGCTTTCTTT. Translation: CASSPYDRGWTEAFF. The rearrangement links TRBV18 to TRBJ1-1; 8 bases line up with TRBD1. Germline V gene sequence: CDR1 KGHSH, CDR2 LQKENI. The CDR3 is 15 amino acids. J was trimmed by 5 bases and V by 2 bases; bases with no gene match: 7.

The chain links TRBV30 to TRBJ1-1; the D is unclear. Trimming pared 3 bases from V and 0 bases from J, leaving 11 bases between. Germline loops: CDR1 GTSNPN, CDR2 SVGIG (reference sequence). The CDR3 covers 14 residues. The chain's CDR3 is CAWRARGVNTEAFF. CDR3 nucleotides: TGTGCCTGGAGGGCCCGAGGTGTGAACACTGAAGCTTTCTTT.

The V and J genes are TRBV4-3 and TRBJ2-3, with D possibly matching TRBD2 (6 bases). Germline loops: CDR1 LGHNA, CDR2 YSLEER. V dropped 3 bases and J dropped 9 bases, with 19 bases sitting between them. This CDR3 contains 15 residues. This chain's CDR3 is CASSQSPTRGETQYF. The CDR3 coding sequence is TGCGCCAGCAGCCAGAGCCCGACTAGGGGAGAGACGCAGTATTTT.

The gene calls are TRBV9 and TRBJ1-3; possible D gene TRBD1, 6 bases. Germline values: CDR1 SGDLS, CDR2 YYNGEE. The CDR3 is 16 amino acids. Trimming cost V 0 bases and J 0 bases, with 10 bases left between them. The CDR3 coding sequence is TGTGCCAGCAGCGTAGGCGGACAGATCTCTGGAAACACCATATATTTT. It is translated as CASSVGGQISGNTIYF.

This clone was seen more than once but under ten times. This chain links TRBV29-1 with TRBJ1-1; 8 bases are shared with TRBD1. This CDR3 comprises 13 residues. V trimming: 7 bases; J trimming: 10 bases; junction bases outside the gene matches: 14. The germline gives CDR1 SQVTM, CDR2 ANQGSEA. The CDR3 here is CSAEGQVPFRAFF. The CDR3 DNA sequence: TGCAGCGCCGAGGGACAGGTCCCGTTTCGAGCTTTCTTT.

In its sample, this clone was seen once. The CDR3 sequence is CASSPQGGPYEQYF. As DNA, the CDR3 is TGTGCCAGTAGTCCCCAGGGTGGCCCCTACGAGCAGTACTTC. This sequence joins TRBV19 and TRBJ2-7; the D gene is possibly TRBD1 (5 bases). CDR1 and CDR2 from the germline V gene are LNHDA and SQIVND (reference sequence). V lost 5 bases, J lost 2 bases, and 13 bases lay in between. The CDR3 sequence is 14 residues long.

This rearrangement joins TRBV5-4 to TRBJ2-7; 8 positions agree with TRBD1. V lost 5 bases and J lost 0; bases outside the gene matches: 10. The CDR3 is 16 amino acids. Germline CDR1 reads SGHNT; CDR2 reads YYREEE (reference sequence). CDR3 nucleotides: TGTGCCAGCAGTCCGCCCCGGACAGGGATCTCCTACGAGCAGTACTTC. Translating gives CASSPPRTGISYEQYF.

V usage is TRBV19 and J usage is TRBJ1-4; D is unclear. V gave up 6 bases and J gave up 7 bases, with 15 bases separating them. Germline V gene data show CDR1 as LNHDA and CDR2 as SQIVND (reference sequence). This CDR3 has 14 residues. The CDR3 reads CASRHRGFSEKLFF. For the CDR3, the DNA is TGTGCCAGTAGACACAGAGGGTTTAGTGAAAAACTGTTTTTT.

This chain connects TRBV24-1 to TRBJ2-1; 9 bases are shared with TRBD1. The CDR3 extends over 15 amino acids. Trimming took 0 bases from V and 7 from J; bases not matched to a gene: 3. The V gene's germline CDR1 is KGHDR and CDR2 SFDVKD. The CDR3 DNA follows: TGTGCCACCAGTGATTTGCTGGACAGGGGTAATGAGCAGTTCTTC. Protein: CATSDLLDRGNEQFF.

The rearrangement uses TRBV6-1 and TRBJ1-5; D remains unclear. The V end lost 2 bases, the J end lost 4 bases, and 6 bases lay between the germline ends. CDR1 and CDR2 from the germline V gene are MNHNS and SASEGT. The CDR3 sequence is 13 residues long. The CDR3 bases are TGTGCCAGCAGTGAAATGTCGAATCAGCCCCAGCATTTT. This gives the protein CASSEMSNQPQHF.

The chain recombines TRBV7-9 with TRBJ1-5, with TRBD1 identical over 10 bases. The CDR3 totals 17 residues. Per the germline V gene, CDR1 is SEHNR and CDR2 is FQNEAQ (reference sequence). The CDR3 coding sequence is TGTGCTATCGGTGGGGACAGGGGTAAAGGGAGCAATCAGCCCCAGCATTTT. Amino acid sequence: CAIGGDRGKGSNQPQHF.

In this sample, this clone turned up once. The V call is TRBV12-5, the J call TRBJ1-3; D is ambiguous. Germline V gene lookup returns CDR1 LGHNT and CDR2 FRNRAP. Trimming removed 0 bases from V and 2 bases from J, with 8 bases in between. The CDR3 has 15 amino acids. CDR3 in DNA: TGTGCTAGTGGTTTGGTACTCTCGACTGGAAACACCATATATTTT. This translates into CASGLVLSTGNTIYF.

This clone was recorded a few times. The genes are TRBV10-3 and TRBJ1-5, with 7 positions matching TRBD1. In germline, CDR1 is ENHRY, CDR2 SYGVKD. V gave up 8 bases and J gave up 0 bases; unmatched junction bases: 7. CDR3 length: 15 residues. CDR3 nucleotides: TGTGCCATCGGAACAGGGGATTATAGCAATCAGCCCCAGCATTTT. Its translation: CAIGTGDYSNQPQHF.

The chain carries TRBV7-2 and TRBJ1-6; no reliable D call. The CDR3 contains 15 residues. Germline V gene sequence: CDR1 SGHTA, CDR2 FQGNSA. Trimming removed 1 base at V and 5 bases at J, with 9 bases between. The CDR3: CASSLEQRDNSPLHF. The CDR3 region has the DNA TGTGCCAGCAGCTTAGAGCAGAGGGATAATTCACCCCTCCACTTT.

The gene calls are TRBV18 and TRBJ1-1, with 8 positions matching TRBD1. This CDR3 contains 16 residues. V shed 6 bases and J 4 bases; nucleotides not matched to a gene: 13. The V gene's germline CDR1 is KGHSH and CDR2 LQKENI. The CDR3 sequence is CASSPRTGTGGTEAFF. CDR3 in DNA: TGTGCCAGCTCTCCCAGGACAGGGACCGGCGGCACTGAAGCTTTCTTT.